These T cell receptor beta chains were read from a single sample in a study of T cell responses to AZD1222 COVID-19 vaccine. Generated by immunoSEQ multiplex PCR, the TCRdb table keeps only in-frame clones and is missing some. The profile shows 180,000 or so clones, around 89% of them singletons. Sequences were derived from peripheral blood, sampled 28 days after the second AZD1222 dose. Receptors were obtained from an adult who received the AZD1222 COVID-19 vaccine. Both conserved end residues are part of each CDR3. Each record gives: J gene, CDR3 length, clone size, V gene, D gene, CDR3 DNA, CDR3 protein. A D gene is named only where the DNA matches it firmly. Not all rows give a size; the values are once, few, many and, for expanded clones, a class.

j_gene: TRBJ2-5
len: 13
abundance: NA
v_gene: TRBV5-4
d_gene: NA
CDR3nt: TGTGCCAGCAGCTTGCGGGTCGACGAGACCCAGTACTTC
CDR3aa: CASSLRVDETQYF

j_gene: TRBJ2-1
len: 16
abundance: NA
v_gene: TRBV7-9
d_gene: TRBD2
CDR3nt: TGTGCCAGCAGCTTAGGCGGGAGTGGGTCCTACAATGAGCAGTTCTTC
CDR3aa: CASSLGGSGSYNEQFF

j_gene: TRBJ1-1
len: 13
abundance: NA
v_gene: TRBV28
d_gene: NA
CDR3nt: TGTGCCAGCAGGCCGAGGGGGGACACTGAAGCTTTCTTT
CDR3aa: CASRPRGDTEAFF

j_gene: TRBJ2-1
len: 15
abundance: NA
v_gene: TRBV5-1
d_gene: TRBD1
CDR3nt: TGCGCCAGCAGCGAGGGACAGGGAATCTACAATGAGCAGTTCTTC
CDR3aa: CASSEGQGIYNEQFF

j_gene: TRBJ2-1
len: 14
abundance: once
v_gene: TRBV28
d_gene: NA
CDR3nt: TGTGCCAGCAGTTCTCCGGGAGTAGTCAATGAGCAGTTCTTC
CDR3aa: CASSSPGVVNEQFF

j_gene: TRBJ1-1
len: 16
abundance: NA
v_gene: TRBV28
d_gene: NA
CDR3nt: TGTGCCAGCAGTGATCCCCTGAACTTTATGAACACTGAAGCTTTCTTT
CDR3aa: CASSDPLNFMNTEAFF

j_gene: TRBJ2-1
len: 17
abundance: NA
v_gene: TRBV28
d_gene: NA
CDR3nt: TGTGCCAGCAGTTCACACGTAATAGGGGCAGGGGATGGTGAGCAGTTCTTC
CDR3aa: CASSSHVIGAGDGEQFF

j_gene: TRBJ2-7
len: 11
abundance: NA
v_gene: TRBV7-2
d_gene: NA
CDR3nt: TGTGCCAGCAGCTTCTCCTACGAGCAGTACTTC
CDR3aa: CASSFSYEQYF

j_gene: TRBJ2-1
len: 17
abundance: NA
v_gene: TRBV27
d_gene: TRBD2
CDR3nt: TGTGCCAGCAGTTTTTTCGCTCTTCTAGCGGGAGACAATGAGCAGTTCTTC
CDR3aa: CASSFFALLAGDNEQFF

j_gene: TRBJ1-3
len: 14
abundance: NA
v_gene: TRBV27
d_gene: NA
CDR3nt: TGTGCCAGCAGACCCAGGGTGGCTGGAAACACCATATATTTT
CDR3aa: CASRPRVAGNTIYF

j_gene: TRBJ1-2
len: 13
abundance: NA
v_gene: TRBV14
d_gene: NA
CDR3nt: TGTGCCAGCAGCCTCGACAATTACTATGGCTACACCTTC
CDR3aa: CASSLDNYYGYTF

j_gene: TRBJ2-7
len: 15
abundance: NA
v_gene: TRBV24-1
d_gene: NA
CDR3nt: TGTGCCACCAGTGATTCCAGGTTTAGGGGCAACGAGCAGTACTTC
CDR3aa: CATSDSRFRGNEQYF

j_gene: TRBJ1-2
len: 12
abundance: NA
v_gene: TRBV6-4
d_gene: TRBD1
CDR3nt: TGTGCCAGCAGGGGACAGGGAGGTGGCTACACCTTC
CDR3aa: CASRGQGGGYTF

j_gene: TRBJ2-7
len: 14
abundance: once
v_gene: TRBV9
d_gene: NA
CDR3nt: TGTGCCAGCAGCGCCTCAAATGTGGGATACGAGCAGTACTTC
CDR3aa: CASSASNVGYEQYF

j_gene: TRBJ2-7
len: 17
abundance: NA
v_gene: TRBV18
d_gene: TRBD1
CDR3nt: TGTGCCAGCTCACGAACAACACCGGGACAGGGGACCTACGAGCAGTACTTC
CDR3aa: CASSRTTPGQGTYEQYF

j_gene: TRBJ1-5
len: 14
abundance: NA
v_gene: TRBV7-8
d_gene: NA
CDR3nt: TGTGCCAGCAGCGAGGGCCAGGACAATCAGCCCCAGCATTTT
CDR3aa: CASSEGQDNQPQHF

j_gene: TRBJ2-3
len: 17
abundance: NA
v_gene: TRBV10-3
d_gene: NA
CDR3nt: TGTGCCATCAGTGCCACATCGCGAGACATCTACACAGATACGCAGTATTTT
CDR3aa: CAISATSRDIYTDTQYF

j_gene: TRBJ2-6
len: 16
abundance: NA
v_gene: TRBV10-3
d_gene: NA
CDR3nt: TGTGCCATCGGGCGGGGCCAGAACTCTGGGGCCAACGTCCTGACTTTC
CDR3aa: CAIGRGQNSGANVLTF

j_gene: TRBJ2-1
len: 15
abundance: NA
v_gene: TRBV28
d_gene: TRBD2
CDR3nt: TGTGCCAGCAGTGAATCCCTAGCGGGGGAGCATGAGCAGTTCTTC
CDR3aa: CASSESLAGEHEQFF

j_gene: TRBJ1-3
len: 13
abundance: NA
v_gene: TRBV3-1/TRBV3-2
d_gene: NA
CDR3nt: TGTGCCAGCAGCCAAGATCCGAAGGCAGCTCCCTATTTT
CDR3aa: CASSQDPKAAPYF

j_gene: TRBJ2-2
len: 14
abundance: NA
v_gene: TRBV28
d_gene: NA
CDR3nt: TGTGCCATTCCCAGGCATGGCAACACCGGGGAGCTGTTTTTT
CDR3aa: CAIPRHGNTGELFF

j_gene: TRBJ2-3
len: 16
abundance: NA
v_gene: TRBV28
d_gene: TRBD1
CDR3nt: TGTGCCAGCAGCACCTTGACAGGGGGAGTTGCAGATACGCAGTATTTT
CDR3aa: CASSTLTGGVADTQYF

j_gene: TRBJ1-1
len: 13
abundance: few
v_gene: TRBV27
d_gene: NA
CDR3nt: TGTGCCAGCAGTATCAAGGCTACCACTGAAGCTTTCTTT
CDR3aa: CASSIKATTEAFF

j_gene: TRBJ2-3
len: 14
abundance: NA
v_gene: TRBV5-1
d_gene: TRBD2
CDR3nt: TGCGCCAGCTCTCTAGCGGGAGGGAAAGATACGCAGTATTTT
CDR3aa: CASSLAGGKDTQYF

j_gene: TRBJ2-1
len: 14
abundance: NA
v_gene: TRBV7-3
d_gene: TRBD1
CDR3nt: TGTGCCAGCAGCGGACGACAGGGAACCAATGAGCAGTTCTTC
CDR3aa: CASSGRQGTNEQFF